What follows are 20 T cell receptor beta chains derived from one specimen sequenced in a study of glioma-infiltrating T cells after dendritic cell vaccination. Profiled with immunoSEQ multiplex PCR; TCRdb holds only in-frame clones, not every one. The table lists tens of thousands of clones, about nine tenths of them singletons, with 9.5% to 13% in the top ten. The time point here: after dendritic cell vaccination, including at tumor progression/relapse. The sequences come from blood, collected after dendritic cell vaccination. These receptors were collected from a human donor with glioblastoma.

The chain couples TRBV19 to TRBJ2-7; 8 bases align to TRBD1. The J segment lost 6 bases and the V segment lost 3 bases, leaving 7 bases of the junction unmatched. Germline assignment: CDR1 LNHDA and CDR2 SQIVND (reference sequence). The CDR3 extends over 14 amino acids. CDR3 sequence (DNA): TGTGCCAGTAGTATTGGACAGGGCCCGGCCGAGCAGTACTTC. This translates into CASSIGQGPAEQYF.

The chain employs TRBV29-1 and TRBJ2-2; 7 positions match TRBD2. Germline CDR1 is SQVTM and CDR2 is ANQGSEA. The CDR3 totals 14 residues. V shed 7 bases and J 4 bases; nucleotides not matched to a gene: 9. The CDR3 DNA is TGCAGCGGGGGGTGGGGAGGGAGCACCGGGGAGCTGTTTTTT. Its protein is CSGGWGGSTGELFF.

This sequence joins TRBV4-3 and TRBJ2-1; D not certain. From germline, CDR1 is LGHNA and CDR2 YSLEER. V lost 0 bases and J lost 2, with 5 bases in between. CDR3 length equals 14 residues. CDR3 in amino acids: CASSQDLAYNEQFF. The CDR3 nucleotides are TGCGCCAGCAGCCAAGATCTAGCCTACAATGAGCAGTTCTTC.

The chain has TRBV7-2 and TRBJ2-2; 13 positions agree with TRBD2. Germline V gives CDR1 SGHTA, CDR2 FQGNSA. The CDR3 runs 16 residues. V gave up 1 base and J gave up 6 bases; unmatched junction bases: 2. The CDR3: CASSLGLAGGAGELFF. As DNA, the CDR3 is TGTGCCAGCAGCTTAGGACTAGCGGGGGGCGCCGGGGAGCTGTTTTTT. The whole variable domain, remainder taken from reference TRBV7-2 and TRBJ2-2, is GAGVSQSPSNKVTEKGKDVELRCDPISGHTALYWYRQSLGQGLEFLIYFQGNSAPDKSGLPSDRFSAERTGGSVSTLTIQRTQQEDSAVYLCASSLGLAGGAGELFFGEGSRLTVL.

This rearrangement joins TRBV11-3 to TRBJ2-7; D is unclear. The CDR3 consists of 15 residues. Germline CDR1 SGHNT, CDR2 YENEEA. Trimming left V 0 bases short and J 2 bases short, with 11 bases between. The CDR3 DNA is TGTGCCAGCAGCTTAGATCCAGGTAGGACCTACGAGCAGTACTTC. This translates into CASSLDPGRTYEQYF.

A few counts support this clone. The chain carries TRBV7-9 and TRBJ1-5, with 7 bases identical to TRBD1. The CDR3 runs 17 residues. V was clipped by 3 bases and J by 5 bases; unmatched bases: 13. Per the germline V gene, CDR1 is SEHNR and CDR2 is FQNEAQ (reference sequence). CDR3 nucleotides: TGTGCCAGCAGCTTCCACAGGATAGGGGGCGGAGATCAGCCCCAGCATTTT. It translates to CASSFHRIGGGDQPQHF.

CDR3: CASSQAHGQGNYGYTF. CDR3 nucleotides: TGTGCCAGCAGCCAAGCCCACGGACAGGGGAACTATGGCTACACCTTC. The gene calls are TRBV4-2 and TRBJ1-2; 9 nucleotides align to TRBD1. Per the germline V gene, CDR1 is LGHNA and CDR2 is YNFKEQ. V lost 1 base and J lost 2; bases outside the gene matches: 5. There are 16 residues in the CDR3.

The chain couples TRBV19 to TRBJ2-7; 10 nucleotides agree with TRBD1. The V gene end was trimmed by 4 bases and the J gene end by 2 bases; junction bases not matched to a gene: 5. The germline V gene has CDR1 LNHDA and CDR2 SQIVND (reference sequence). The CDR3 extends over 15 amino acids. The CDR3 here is CASSNQGTGAYEQYF. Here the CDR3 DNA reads TGTGCCAGTAGTAACCAAGGGACAGGGGCCTACGAGCAGTACTTC.

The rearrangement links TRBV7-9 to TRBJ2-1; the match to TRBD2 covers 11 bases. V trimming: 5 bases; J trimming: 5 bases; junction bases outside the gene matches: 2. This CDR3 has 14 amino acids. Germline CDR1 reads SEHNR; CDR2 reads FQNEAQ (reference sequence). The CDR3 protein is CASSPGLADNEQFF. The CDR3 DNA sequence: TGTGCCAGCAGCCCGGGACTAGCGGACAATGAGCAGTTCTTC.

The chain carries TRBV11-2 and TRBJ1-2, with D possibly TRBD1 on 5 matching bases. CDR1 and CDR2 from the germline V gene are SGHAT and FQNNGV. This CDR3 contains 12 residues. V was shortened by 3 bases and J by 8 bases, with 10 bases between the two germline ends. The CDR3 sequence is CASSFGGSGYTF. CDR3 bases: TGTGCCAGCAGCTTCGGGGGGAGCGGCTACACCTTC.

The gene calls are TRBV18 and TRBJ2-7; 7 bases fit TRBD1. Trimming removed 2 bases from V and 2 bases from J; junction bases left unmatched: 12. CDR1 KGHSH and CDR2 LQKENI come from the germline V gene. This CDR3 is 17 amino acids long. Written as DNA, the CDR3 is TGTGCCAGCTCACCAAAAGCGTCGCAGGGGGTCCCCTACGAGCAGTACTTC. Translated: CASSPKASQGVPYEQYF.

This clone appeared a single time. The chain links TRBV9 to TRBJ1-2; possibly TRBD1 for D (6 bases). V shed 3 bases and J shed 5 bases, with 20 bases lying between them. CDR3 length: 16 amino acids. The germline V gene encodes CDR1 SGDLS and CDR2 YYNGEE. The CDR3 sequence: CASSAGGQGVVYGYTF. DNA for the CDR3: TGTGCCAGCAGCGCCGGGGGGCAGGGAGTGGTATATGGCTACACCTTC.

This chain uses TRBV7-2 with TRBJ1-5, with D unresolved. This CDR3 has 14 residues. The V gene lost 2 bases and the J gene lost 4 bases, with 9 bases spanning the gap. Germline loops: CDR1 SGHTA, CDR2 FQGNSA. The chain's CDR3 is CASSLMGRNQPQHF. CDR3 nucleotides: TGTGCCAGCAGCTTAATGGGGAGAAATCAGCCCCAGCATTTT.

The CDR3 loop reads CASSVGLGQGVTEAFF. The CDR3 nucleotides are TGTGCCAGCAGCGTAGGACTGGGACAGGGCGTCACTGAAGCTTTCTTT. V gene TRBV9 combines with J gene TRBJ1-1, with TRBD1 matching over 9 bases. This CDR3 is built from 16 residues. Germline values: CDR1 SGDLS, CDR2 YYNGEE. After removal of 0 bases from V and 4 bases from J, the junction contained 7 bases not matched to a gene.

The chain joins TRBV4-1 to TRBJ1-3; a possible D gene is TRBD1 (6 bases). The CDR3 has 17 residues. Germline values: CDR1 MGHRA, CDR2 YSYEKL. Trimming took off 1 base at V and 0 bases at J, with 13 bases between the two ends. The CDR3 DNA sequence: TGCGCCAGCAGCCAAGCGATACAGGGCGTCTCTGGAAACACCATATATTTT. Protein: CASSQAIQGVSGNTIYF.

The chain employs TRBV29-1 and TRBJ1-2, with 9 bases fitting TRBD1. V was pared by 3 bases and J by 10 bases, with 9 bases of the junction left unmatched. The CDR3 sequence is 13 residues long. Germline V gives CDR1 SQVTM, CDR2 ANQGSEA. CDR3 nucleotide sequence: TGCAGCGTTGAGAACAGGGGGCCCGTACTCTACACCTTC. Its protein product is CSVENRGPVLYTF.

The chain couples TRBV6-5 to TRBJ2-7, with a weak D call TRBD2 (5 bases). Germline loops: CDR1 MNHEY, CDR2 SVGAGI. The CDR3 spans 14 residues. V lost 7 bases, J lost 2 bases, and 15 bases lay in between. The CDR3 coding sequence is TGTGCCAGCAAATTAGGGAGAGGAGCCTACGAGCAGTACTTC. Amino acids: CASKLGRGAYEQYF.

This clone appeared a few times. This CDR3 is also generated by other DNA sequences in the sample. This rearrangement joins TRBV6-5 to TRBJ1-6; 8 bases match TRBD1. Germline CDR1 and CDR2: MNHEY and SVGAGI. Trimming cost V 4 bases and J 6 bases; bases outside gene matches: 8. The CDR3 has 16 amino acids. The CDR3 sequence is CASSSRQGYSNSPLHF. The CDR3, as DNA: TGTGCCAGCAGTTCCCGACAGGGGTATAGTAATTCACCCCTCCACTTT.

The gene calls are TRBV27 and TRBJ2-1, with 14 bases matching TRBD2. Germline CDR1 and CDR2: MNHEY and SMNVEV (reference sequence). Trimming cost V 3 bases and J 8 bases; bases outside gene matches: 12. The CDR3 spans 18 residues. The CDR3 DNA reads TGTGCCAGCAGTTTGCCCGGTGGGACTAGCGGGAGTGGCGATGAGCAGTTCTTC. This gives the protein CASSLPGGTSGSGDEQFF.

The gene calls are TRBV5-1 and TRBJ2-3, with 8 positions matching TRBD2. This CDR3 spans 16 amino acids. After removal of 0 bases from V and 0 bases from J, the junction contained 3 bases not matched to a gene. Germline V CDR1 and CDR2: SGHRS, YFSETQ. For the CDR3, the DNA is TGCGCCAGCAGCTTGGGACTAGCGCAAAGCACAGATACGCAGTATTTT. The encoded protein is CASSLGLAQSTDTQYF. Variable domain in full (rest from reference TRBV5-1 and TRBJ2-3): KAGVTQTPRYLIKTRGQQVTLSCSPISGHRSVSWYQQTPGQGLQFLFEYFSETQRNKGNFPGRFSGRQFSNSRSEMNVSTLELGDSALYLCASSLGLAQSTDTQYFGPGTRLTVL.